This TCR beta chain was profiled in a study of T cell changes during pregnancy in multiple sclerosis (dated by TCRdb to the late 2010s). Looking at the study overall: The study examined how the T cell repertoire changed over the course of pregnancy in women with multiple sclerosis.

Preparation of the library involved the immunoSEQ multiplex PCR assay. TCRdb's version of the immuneACCESS table is confined to in-frame rearrangements and falls short of the full clone set. An unresolved V gene accounts for under half of the shortfall where checked; the remainder is of unknown origin. This sample has tens of thousands of clones in its table, and 80% to 90% of those were observed once. Of the sample, 3.5% falls within the top ten clones. Turning to this clone: Its antigen remains undetermined. No base qualities exist here, and no much larger clone lies one base off it.

Taken from cysteine to phenylalanine, the CDR3 has 11 residues. The kept DNA is CDR3 alone, 33 bases in frame from the first base. Trimming takes 0 bases from V and 10 bases from J, and the germline ends sit 7 bases apart. The germline V gene (reference sequence) specifies SGHNT as CDR1 and YYREEE as CDR2. This receptor was taken from a female donor in good health, enrolled as a control in a pregnancy study. The starting material was CD4+ T cells from peripheral blood mononuclear cells, obtained in the first trimester of pregnancy. The chain uses TRBV5-4 and TRBJ2-5; the D gene is possibly TRBD2, with 6 bases matching. The CDR3 is CASSLAGVQYF. The nucleotides are TGTGCCAGCAGCTTGGCGGGGGTCCAGTACTTC.